The 18 T cell receptor beta chains given below trace back to one sample, sequenced in a study of cytomegalovirus exposure and HLA in healthy donors. The PCR used 60 Vbeta and 13 Jbeta primers. Using immunoSEQ multiplex PCR, the repertoire was profiled, and TCRdb retains in-frame clones only, with some absent. The profile shows fewer than 250,000 clones, about 83% of them singletons. The specimen sequenced was PBMCs. The origin of the receptors is a man aged 35 to 55 in good health and CMV-seronegative.

J is TRBJ1-1 and V is TRBV7-2; the D is unclear. The CDR3 is 14 amino acids. Germline values: CDR1 SGHTA, CDR2 FQGNSA. V was cut by 1 base and J by 1 base, with 7 bases left in between. The chain's CDR3 is CASSLGLANTEAFF. CDR3 nucleotides: TGTGCCAGCAGCTTAGGGTTAGCGAACACTGAAGCTTTCTTT.

The chain employs TRBV30 and TRBJ2-1; 9 bases align to TRBD2. The CDR3 extends over 15 amino acids. CDR1 is GTSNPN and CDR2 is SVGIG in the germline V gene (reference sequence). V was clipped by 2 bases and J by 7 bases; unmatched bases: 9. This CDR3 reads CAWSFAGGFRNEQFF. CDR3 DNA sequence: TGTGCCTGGAGTTTCGCGGGAGGGTTTAGGAATGAGCAGTTCTTC.

This chain joins TRBV2 and TRBJ1-2; possibly TRBD1 for D (5 bases). V was clipped by 4 bases and J by 2 bases, with 11 bases between them. CDR3 size: 14 residues. CDR1 and CDR2 (germline): SNHLY, FYNNEI. The CDR3 loop reads CASSVRVLNYGYTF. The CDR3 region has the DNA TGTGCCAGCAGTGTCAGGGTATTGAACTATGGCTACACCTTC. Complete variable domain (other parts from reference TRBV2 and TRBJ1-2): EPEVTQTPSHQVTQMGQEVILRCVPISNHLYFYWYRQILGQKVEFLVSFYNNEISEKSEIFDDQFSVERPDGSNFTLKIRSTKLEDSAMYFCASSVRVLNYGYTFGSGTRLTVV.

This clone was detected a few times. This chain uses TRBV15 with TRBJ2-3; 7 bases align to TRBD1. From germline, CDR1 is LNHNV and CDR2 YYDKDF (reference sequence). The CDR3 runs to 18 residues. The J segment lost 5 bases and the V segment lost 3 bases, leaving 17 bases of the junction unmatched. CDR3 in amino acids: CATSRTAGTASEGDTQYF. The CDR3 region has the DNA TGTGCCACCAGCAGGACAGCCGGGACAGCGTCCGAGGGAGATACGCAGTATTTT.

This chain uses TRBV5-6 with TRBJ2-3; TRBD2 aligns across 11 bases. The junction had 0 bases not matched to a gene; V was cut back by 2 bases and J by 1 base. The CDR3 covers 15 residues. In germline, CDR1 is SGHDT, CDR2 YYEEEE. CDR3 amino acids: CASSLLAGGTDTQYF. The CDR3 DNA follows: TGTGCCAGCAGCTTACTAGCGGGGGGCACAGATACGCAGTATTTT.

The V gene is TRBV7-9, the J gene TRBJ2-5; TRBD2 agrees at 10 bases. This CDR3 spans 16 amino acids. V gave up 1 base and J gave up 5 bases; unmatched junction bases: 7. The germline V gene encodes CDR1 SEHNR and CDR2 FQNEAQ (reference sequence). The CDR3 coding sequence is TGTGCCAGCAGCTTAGGAGCTAGCGGGGGTTGGGAGACCCAGTACTTC. Its protein is CASSLGASGGWETQYF.

V and J are TRBV5-6 and TRBJ1-6, with D hard to call. V gave up 0 bases and J gave up 19 bases, with 11 bases separating them. This CDR3 region has 11 residues. Germline V CDR1 and CDR2: SGHDT, YYEEEE. The CDR3 loop is CASSLAKEVHF. The CDR3 nucleotides are TGTGCCAGCAGCTTGGCTAAGGAGGTGCACTTT.

The rearrangement uses TRBV9 and TRBJ2-4; 7 bases map to TRBD1. After removal of 4 bases from V and 5 bases from J, the junction contained 12 bases not matched to a gene. In germline, CDR1 is SGDLS, CDR2 YYNGEE. The CDR3 runs 16 residues. CDR3 residues: CASSTFDYRGENIQYF. The CDR3 DNA sequence: TGTGCCAGCAGCACCTTTGACTACAGGGGAGAAAACATTCAGTACTTC.

This chain links TRBV2 with TRBJ2-5; D call uncertain. Germline V gene sequence: CDR1 SNHLY, CDR2 FYNNEI. The germline V and J ends were trimmed by 7 bases and 4 bases, with 16 bases remaining between them. The CDR3 is made up of 14 amino acids. Written as DNA, the CDR3 is TGTGCCAGCAATCCGAGAACGTCGGGAGAGACCCAGTACTTC. Translation gives CASNPRTSGETQYF.

The chain couples TRBV30 to TRBJ2-7; D uncertain. V gave up 0 bases and J gave up 3 bases, with 6 bases separating them. The CDR3 totals 12 residues. Per germline, CDR1 GTSNPN and CDR2 SVGIG (reference sequence). The CDR3 reads CAWSVGFYEQYF. The CDR3 region has the DNA TGTGCCTGGAGTGTCGGGTTCTACGAGCAGTACTTC.

This clone has only one observation. V gene TRBV15 combines with J gene TRBJ1-6; weak D call: TRBD1 (6 bases). V was pared by 5 bases and J by 8 bases, with 16 bases between. This CDR3 is 15 amino acids long. Germline V gene sequence: CDR1 LNHNV, CDR2 YYDKDF (reference sequence). The CDR3 coding sequence is TGTGCCACCAGCGTATTGGACAGTGGGTATTCACCCCTCCACTTT. Its translation is CATSVLDSGYSPLHF.

CDR3 sequence: CAISGGSGSSYEQYF. CDR3 nucleotides: TGTGCCATCAGTGGAGGAAGCGGGAGCTCCTACGAGCAGTACTTC. The chain uses TRBV10-3 and TRBJ2-7; the match to TRBD2 covers 8 bases. After removal of 4 bases from V and 0 bases from J, the junction contained 5 bases not matched to a gene. The germline V gene has CDR1 ENHRY and CDR2 SYGVKD. CDR3 length equals 15 residues.

This clone was picked up one time. The chain employs TRBV25-1 and TRBJ1-3; no firm D call. V was pared by 6 bases and J by 3 bases, with 9 bases between. Germline CDR1 and CDR2: MGHDK and SYGVNS. The length of the CDR3 is 13 residues. The CDR3 nucleotides are TGTGCCAGCAGCCGATTGAGTGGAAACACCATATATTTT. It codes for CASSRLSGNTIYF.

This rearrangement joins TRBV28 to TRBJ2-1; 9 nucleotides line up with TRBD2. The J segment lost 8 bases and the V segment lost 7 bases, leaving 9 bases of the junction unmatched. Looked up from germline, CDR1 is MDHEN and CDR2 is SYDVKM. The CDR3 contains 14 residues. The CDR3: CASKIRGRAYEQFF. CDR3 nucleotide sequence: TGTGCCAGCAAAATTCGCGGGAGGGCCTATGAGCAGTTCTTC.

The chain combines TRBV5-4 with TRBJ2-1; 14 nucleotides match TRBD2. V lost 4 bases and J lost 5; bases outside the gene matches: 2. Per germline, CDR1 SGHNT and CDR2 YYREEE (reference sequence). The CDR3 runs to 15 residues. CDR3 DNA: TGTGCCAGCAGCCCGGGACTAGCGGGAGACAATGAGCAGTTCTTC. Its protein is CASSPGLAGDNEQFF.

The chain couples TRBV5-5 to TRBJ2-7, with a weak D call TRBD2 (6 bases). CDR3 size: 14 residues. The germline V gene encodes CDR1 SGHKS and CDR2 YYEKEE (reference sequence). Trimming removed 1 base from V and 2 bases from J, with 10 bases in between. CDR3 loop: CASSLLSGAYEQYF. The CDR3 DNA is TGTGCCAGCAGCTTGCTTAGCGGTGCCTACGAGCAGTACTTC.

The chain couples TRBV5-4 to TRBJ1-1, with D unclear. The CDR3 is made up of 13 amino acids. V lost 4 bases and J 3 bases, leaving 10 bases between the germline ends. Germline V gene lookup returns CDR1 SGHNT and CDR2 YYREEE (reference sequence). CDR3 sequence: CASSHPGDTEAFF. CDR3 nucleotides: TGTGCCAGCAGCCACCCGGGAGACACTGAAGCTTTCTTT.

The chain joins TRBV5-4 to TRBJ2-5; tentatively, D is TRBD2 (7 bases). From germline, CDR1 is SGHNT and CDR2 YYREEE (reference sequence). Trimming removed 0 bases from V and 5 bases from J, with 14 bases in between. The CDR3 runs 15 residues. The CDR3 sequence is CASSLVTGGAETQYF. The CDR3 bases are TGTGCCAGCAGCTTGGTCACGGGGGGCGCGGAGACCCAGTACTTC.